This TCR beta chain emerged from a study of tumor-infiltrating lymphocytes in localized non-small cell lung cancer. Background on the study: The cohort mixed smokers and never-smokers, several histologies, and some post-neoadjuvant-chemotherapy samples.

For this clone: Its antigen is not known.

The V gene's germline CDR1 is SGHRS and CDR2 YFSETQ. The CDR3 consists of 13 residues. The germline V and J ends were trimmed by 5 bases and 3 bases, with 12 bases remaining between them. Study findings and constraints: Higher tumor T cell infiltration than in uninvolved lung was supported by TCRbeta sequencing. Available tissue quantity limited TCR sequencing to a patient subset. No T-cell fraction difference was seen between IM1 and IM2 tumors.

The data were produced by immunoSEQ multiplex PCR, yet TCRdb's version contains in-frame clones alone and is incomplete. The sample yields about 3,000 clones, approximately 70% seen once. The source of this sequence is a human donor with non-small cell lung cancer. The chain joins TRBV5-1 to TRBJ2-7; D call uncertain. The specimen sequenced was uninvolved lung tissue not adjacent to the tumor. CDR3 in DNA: TGCGCCAGCAGGCGAGACGGGCACTACGAGCAGTACTTC. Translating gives CASRRDGHYEQYF.